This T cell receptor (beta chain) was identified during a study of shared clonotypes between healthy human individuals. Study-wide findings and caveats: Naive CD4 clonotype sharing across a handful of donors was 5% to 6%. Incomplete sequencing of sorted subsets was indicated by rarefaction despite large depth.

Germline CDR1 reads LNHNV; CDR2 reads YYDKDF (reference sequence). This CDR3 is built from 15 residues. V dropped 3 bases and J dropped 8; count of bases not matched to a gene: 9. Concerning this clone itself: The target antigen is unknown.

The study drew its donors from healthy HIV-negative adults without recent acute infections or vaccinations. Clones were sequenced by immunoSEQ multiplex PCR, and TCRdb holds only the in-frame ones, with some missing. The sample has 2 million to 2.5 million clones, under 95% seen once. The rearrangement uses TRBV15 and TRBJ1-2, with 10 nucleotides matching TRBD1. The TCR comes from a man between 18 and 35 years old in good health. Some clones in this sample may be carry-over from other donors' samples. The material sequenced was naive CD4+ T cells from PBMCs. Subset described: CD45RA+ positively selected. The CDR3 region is CATSRRGTGAPGYTF. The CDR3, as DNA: TGTGCCACCAGCAGGAGGGGGACAGGGGCGCCGGGCTACACCTTC.